This TCR beta chain was sequenced during a study of technical replicates of blood from several donors. Measured with immunoSEQ multiplex PCR; TCRdb has only the in-frame clones, and not every one. Of under 80,000 clones in the sample, nearly 90% were seen once. V dropped 7 bases and J dropped 5; count of bases not matched to a gene: 5. CDR1 is SQVTM, CDR2 ANQGSEA, per germline. CDR3 length: 11 residues. The chain couples TRBV29-1 to TRBJ2-7; TRBD1 matches at 7 bases. Sequenced: PBMCs. The receptor comes from a human donor in good health. Some clones in this sample may be carry-over from other donors' samples. In DNA, the CDR3 is TGCAGCGGTAACAGGGGCCACGAGCAGTACTTC. It specifies CSGNRGHEQYF.